These T cell receptor beta chains were read from a single sample in a study of early T cells in non-severe SARS-CoV-2 infection. Via MiXCR, TCRdb re-called the 5' RACE reads, giving one row per CDR3 protein. This sample has about 28,000 distinct CDR3 sequences, with roughly 5.9% found just once. Sequences were obtained from whole blood. These receptor sequences come from an adult who was a healthcare worker with PCR-confirmed SARS-CoV-2 infection or an uninfected control (not recorded which). CDR3s include the opening cysteine and the closing phenylalanine or tryptophan. D genes are given only for firm matches. The listing skips clone size in some rows; elsewhere it reads once, few, many or a size class.

J: TRBJ2-1
V: TRBV19
D: .
size: medium-sized
DNA: TGTGCCAGTTCCACCCAAGCCTTCAATGAGCAGTTCTTC
CDR3: CASSTQAFNEQFF

J: TRBJ2-2
V: TRBV27
D: .
size: .
DNA: TGTGCCAGCAGTATAATCAGCCTGAGACCGGGGAAGCTGTTTTTT
CDR3: CASSIISLRPGKLFF

J: TRBJ2-1
V: TRBV10-2
D: TRBD2
size: medium-sized
DNA: TGCGCCAGCAGTGTCCCCCTAGCGGGCGGAGATGAGCAGTTCTTC
CDR3: CASSVPLAGGDEQFF

J: TRBJ2-3
V: TRBV7-2
D: .
size: many
DNA: TGTGCCAGCAGCTTAGTGGGGACTGGCGCGGGCGATACGCAGTATTTT
CDR3: CASSLVGTGAGDTQYF

J: TRBJ1-1
V: TRBV7-9
D: .
size: .
DNA: TGTGCCAGCAGCCCCCCCCCGAACACTGAAGCTTTCTTT
CDR3: CASSPPPNTEAFF

J: TRBJ1-2
V: TRBV25-1
D: .
size: many
DNA: TGTGCCAGCAGTGGAGCCCCTAACTATGGCTACACCTTC
CDR3: CASSGAPNYGYTF

J: TRBJ1-3
V: TRBV5-1
D: .
size: few
DNA: TGCGCCAGCAGCTTGGTTGGATCTGGAAACACCATATATTTT
CDR3: CASSLVGSGNTIYF

J: TRBJ2-5
V: TRBV5-1
D: TRBD2
size: many
DNA: TGCGCCAGCAGCTGGGGCGGACTAGCGGGAGCCCGGAAGACCCAGTACTTC
CDR3: CASSWGGLAGARKTQYF

J: TRBJ1-2
V: TRBV20-1
D: TRBD1
size: .
DNA: TGCAGTGCTAGAGATCCGACCAATCCAGGGGGCCGAAATGGCTACACCTTC
CDR3: CSARDPTNPGGRNGYTF

J: TRBJ2-1
V: TRBV6-1
D: .
size: many
DNA: TGTGCCAGCAGTAAAAGCCCGGATAGGTCCTACAATGAGCAGTTCTTC
CDR3: CASSKSPDRSYNEQFF

J: TRBJ2-5
V: TRBV7-2
D: .
size: .
DNA: TGTGCCAGCAGCCCGCGGACGGGGGAGGAGACCCAGTACTTC
CDR3: CASSPRTGEETQYF

J: TRBJ1-4
V: TRBV25-1
D: .
size: many
DNA: TGTGCCAGCAGATCCGGGACCGGGGAAAAACTGTTTTTT
CDR3: CASRSGTGEKLFF

J: TRBJ1-1
V: TRBV28
D: .
size: few
DNA: TGTGCCAGCAGTTACACCACTCAGGGATGGACTGAAGCTTTCTTT
CDR3: CASSYTTQGWTEAFF

J: TRBJ2-3
V: TRBV24-1
D: .
size: .
DNA: TGTGCCACCAGTCCCAGACAGGTCACAGATACGCAGTATTTT
CDR3: CATSPRQVTDTQYF

J: TRBJ2-2
V: TRBV15
D: .
size: .
DNA: TGTGCCACCAGCACCCGATTGATGACCGGGGAGCTGTTTTTT
CDR3: CATSTRLMTGELFF

J: TRBJ2-3
V: TRBV20-1
D: .
size: many
DNA: TGCAGTGCTAGAGACGCCTACTATAGCACAGATACGCAGTATTTT
CDR3: CSARDAYYSTDTQYF

J: TRBJ2-7
V: TRBV12-3/TRBV12-4
D: TRBD2
size: .
DNA: TGTGCCAGCAGTTTTCGCGGGAGTTCCGAGCAGTACTTC
CDR3: CASSFRGSSEQYF

J: TRBJ2-2
V: TRBV11-2
D: TRBD2
size: few
DNA: TGTGCCGCGAAGGCCAGTAGCGGGGTCACGACCGGGGAGCTGTTTTTT
CDR3: CAAKASSGVTTGELFF

J: TRBJ2-1
V: TRBV24-1
D: .
size: many
DNA: TGTGCCACCAGTGGCCCAGGGGCACGGGGTGAGCAGTTCTTC
CDR3: CATSGPGARGEQFF

J: TRBJ2-1
V: TRBV20-1
D: TRBD2
size: many
DNA: TGCAGTGCTATTAGCGGGAGTTCTACGGATGAGCAGTTCTTC
CDR3: CSAISGSSTDEQFF